Shown below are 10 T cell receptor beta chains from a single sample sequenced in a study of preoperative IRX-2 immunotherapy in early breast cancer. Sample treatment: preoperative locoregional IRX-2 cytokine immunotherapy. Clones were sequenced by immunoSEQ multiplex PCR, and TCRdb holds only the in-frame ones, with some missing. The table shows more than 20,000 clones, with 78% occurring only once. Sequencing was performed on lymph node tissue, taken before IRX-2 immunotherapy. The receptors shown here come from a human donor with breast cancer.

The sample holds one count of this clone. This sequence joins TRBV6-8 and TRBJ1-2; D unclear. Germline V gene sequence: CDR1 MNHGY, CDR2 SAAAGT. The CDR3 is 13 residues long. The V gene lost 5 bases and the J gene lost 5 bases, with 12 bases spanning the gap. The CDR3 reads CASSERPEYGYTF. CDR3 nucleotide sequence: TGTGCCAGCAGTGAGAGGCCCGAGTATGGCTACACCTTC.

The J gene is TRBJ2-2, the V gene TRBV5-1, with D possibly TRBD2 on 6 matching bases. The germline gives CDR1 SGHRS, CDR2 YFSETQ. This CDR3 has 14 amino acids. Trimming took off 0 bases at V and 5 bases at J, with 8 bases between the two ends. The chain's CDR3 is CASSLDGGTGELFF. In nucleotides, the CDR3 is TGCGCCAGCAGCTTGGACGGGGGAACCGGGGAGCTGTTTTTT.

J is TRBJ2-7 and V is TRBV5-1, with 8 bases matching TRBD1. CDR1 SGHRS and CDR2 YFSETQ come from the germline V gene. This CDR3 has 14 residues. The V and J ends lost 3 bases and 6 bases, in that order; junction bases with no gene match: 8. CDR3 residues: CASSSYQTGAEQYF. CDR3 bases: TGCGCCAGCAGCTCGTACCAGACAGGGGCCGAGCAGTACTTC.

The chain carries TRBV7-6 and TRBJ2-5, with a weak D call TRBD1 (6 bases). Germline values: CDR1 SGHVS, CDR2 FNYEAQ. With 1 base removed from V and 7 bases from J, the gap between germline ends came to 16 bases. The CDR3 has 15 residues. CDR3 in DNA: TGTGCCAGCAGCTTAGAAGGGGGAAGGAGAGGGACCCAGTACTTC. This encodes CASSLEGGRRGTQYF.

CDR3 sequence: CASSSLPGLNTEAFF. The CDR3 coding sequence is TGTGCCAGCAGCTCCCTACCGGGACTGAACACTGAAGCTTTCTTT. The chain recombines TRBV11-3 with TRBJ1-1; a weak D match, TRBD1 (5 bases). V was pared by 4 bases and J by 0 bases, with 12 bases between. CDR3 size: 15 residues. Looked up from germline, CDR1 is SGHNT and CDR2 is YENEEA.

This clone has a single count. The rearrangement uses TRBV6-8 and TRBJ1-1; TRBD1 might be the D (6 bases). The germline CDR1 and CDR2 sequences are MNHGY and SAAAGT. CDR3 length equals 13 residues. V lost 5 bases, J lost 2 bases, and 9 bases lay in between. The CDR3 DNA reads TGTGCCAGCAGTGGACAGATTAACACTGAAGCTTTCTTT. As protein: CASSGQINTEAFF.

The gene calls are TRBV11-3 and TRBJ1-3; a possible D gene is TRBD1 (6 bases). CDR1 is SGHNT, CDR2 YENEEA, per germline. Trimming cost V 5 bases and J 2 bases, with 10 bases left between them. The CDR3 contains 14 residues. The CDR3 sequence: CASSIGGTGNTIYF. As DNA, the CDR3 is TGTGCCAGCAGCATAGGGGGAACTGGAAACACCATATATTTT. Full variable domain (missing parts from reference TRBV11-3 and TRBJ1-3): EAGVVQSPRYKIIEKKQPVAFWCNPISGHNTLYWYLQNLGQGPELLIRYENEEAVDDSQLPKDRFSAERLKGVDSTLKIQPAELGDSAVYLCASSIGGTGNTIYFGEGSWLTVV.

This chain links TRBV29-1 with TRBJ1-2; TRBD1 aligns across 7 bases. Trimming cost V 3 bases and J 5 bases; bases outside gene matches: 15. Germline V gene sequence: CDR1 SQVTM, CDR2 ANQGSEA. The CDR3 sequence is 16 residues long. The CDR3 DNA follows: TGCAGCGTTGAGGTGGATGACAGGGAAAGGGGATATGGCTACACCTTC. Translated, it gives CSVEVDDRERGYGYTF.

The chain employs TRBV5-1 and TRBJ2-7; TRBD2 matches 13 bases. CDR3 length: 19 amino acids. V trimming: 1 base; J trimming: 4 bases; junction bases outside the gene matches: 14. The germline V gene encodes CDR1 SGHRS and CDR2 YFSETQ. CDR3 nucleotide sequence: TGCGCCAGCAGCTTGCCCAGGACTAGCGGGGGAAACAGGCGTTACGAGCAGTACTTC. This translates into CASSLPRTSGGNRRYEQYF.

The genes are TRBV15 and TRBJ1-2; 12 nucleotides align to TRBD1. The CDR3 extends over 15 amino acids. Germline V gene lookup returns CDR1 LNHNV and CDR2 YYDKDF (reference sequence). With 3 bases clipped from V and 7 bases from J, the junction kept 6 bases outside the gene matches. CDR3 residues: CATSSRDRGLGGYTF. CDR3 in DNA: TGTGCCACCAGCAGCCGGGACAGGGGGCTTGGTGGCTACACCTTC.